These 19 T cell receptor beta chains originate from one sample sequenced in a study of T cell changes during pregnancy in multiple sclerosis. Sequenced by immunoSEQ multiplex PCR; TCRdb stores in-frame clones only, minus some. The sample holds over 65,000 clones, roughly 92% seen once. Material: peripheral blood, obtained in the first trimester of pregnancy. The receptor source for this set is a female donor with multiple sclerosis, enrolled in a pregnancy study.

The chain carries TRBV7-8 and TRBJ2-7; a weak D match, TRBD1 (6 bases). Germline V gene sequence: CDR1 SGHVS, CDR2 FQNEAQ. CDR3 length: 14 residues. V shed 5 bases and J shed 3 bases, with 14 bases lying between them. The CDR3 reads CASSPKRTDYEQYF. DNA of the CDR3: TGTGCCAGCAGCCCGAAGAGGACAGACTACGAGCAGTACTTC.

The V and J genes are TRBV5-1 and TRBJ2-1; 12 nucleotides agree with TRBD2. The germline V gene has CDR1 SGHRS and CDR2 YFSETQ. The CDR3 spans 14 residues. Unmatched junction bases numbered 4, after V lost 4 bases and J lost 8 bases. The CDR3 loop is CASSATSGGYEQFF. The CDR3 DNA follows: TGCGCCAGCAGCGCGACTAGCGGGGGCTATGAGCAGTTCTTC.

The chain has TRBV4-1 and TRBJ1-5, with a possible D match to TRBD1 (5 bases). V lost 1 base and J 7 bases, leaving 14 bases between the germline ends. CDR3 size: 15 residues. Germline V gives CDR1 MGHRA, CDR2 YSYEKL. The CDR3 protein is CASSQGVGGRQPQHF. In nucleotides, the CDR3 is TGCGCCAGCAGCCAAGGGGTCGGGGGAAGGCAGCCCCAGCATTTT.

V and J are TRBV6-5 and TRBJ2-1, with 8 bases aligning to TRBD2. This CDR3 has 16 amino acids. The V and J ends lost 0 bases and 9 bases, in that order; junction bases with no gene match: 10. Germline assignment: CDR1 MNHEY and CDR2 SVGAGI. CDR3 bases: TGTGCCAGCAGTTACTCGTCCGGACTAGCCTTCACTGAGCAGTTCTTC. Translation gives CASSYSSGLAFTEQFF.

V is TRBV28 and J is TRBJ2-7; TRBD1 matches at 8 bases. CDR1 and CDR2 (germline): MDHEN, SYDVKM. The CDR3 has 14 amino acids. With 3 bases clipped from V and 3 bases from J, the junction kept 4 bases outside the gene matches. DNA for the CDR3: TGTGCCAGCAGTTTCCAGGACAGGGACTACGAGCAGTACTTC. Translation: CASSFQDRDYEQYF.

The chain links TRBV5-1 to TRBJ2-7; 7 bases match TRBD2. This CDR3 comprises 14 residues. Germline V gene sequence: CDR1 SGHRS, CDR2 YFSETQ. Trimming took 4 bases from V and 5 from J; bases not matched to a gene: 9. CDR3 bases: TGCGCCAGCAGCACACGGGCTAGCGGCCACGAGCAGTACTTC. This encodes CASSTRASGHEQYF.

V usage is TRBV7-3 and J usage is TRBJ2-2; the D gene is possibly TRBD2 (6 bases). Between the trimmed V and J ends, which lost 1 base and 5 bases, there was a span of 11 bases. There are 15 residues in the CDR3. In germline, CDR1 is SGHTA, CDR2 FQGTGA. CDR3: CASSLSGRSTGELFF. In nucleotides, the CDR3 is TGTGCCAGCAGCTTAAGTGGGAGGTCGACCGGGGAGCTGTTTTTT.

For the CDR3, the DNA is TGTGCCATCAGTGAATCTAATGAGCAGTTCTTC. Its translation is CAISESNEQFF. V and J are TRBV10-3 and TRBJ2-1; D unresolved. V was clipped by 3 bases and J by 7 bases, with 4 bases between them. This CDR3 is built from 11 residues. The germline gives CDR1 ENHRY, CDR2 SYGVKD.

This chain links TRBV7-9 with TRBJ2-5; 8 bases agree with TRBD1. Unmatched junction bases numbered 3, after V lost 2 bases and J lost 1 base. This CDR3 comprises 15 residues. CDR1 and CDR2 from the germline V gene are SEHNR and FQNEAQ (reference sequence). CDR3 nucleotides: TGTGCCAGCAGCTTATGGGGACAGGTCCAAGAGACCCAGTACTTC. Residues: CASSLWGQVQETQYF.

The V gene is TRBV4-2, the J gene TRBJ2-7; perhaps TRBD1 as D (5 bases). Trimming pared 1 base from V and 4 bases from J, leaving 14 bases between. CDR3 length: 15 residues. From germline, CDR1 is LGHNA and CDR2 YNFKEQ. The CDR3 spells CASSQAAGQSYEQYF. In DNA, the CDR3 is TGTGCCAGCAGCCAAGCGGCAGGGCAGTCTTACGAGCAGTACTTC.

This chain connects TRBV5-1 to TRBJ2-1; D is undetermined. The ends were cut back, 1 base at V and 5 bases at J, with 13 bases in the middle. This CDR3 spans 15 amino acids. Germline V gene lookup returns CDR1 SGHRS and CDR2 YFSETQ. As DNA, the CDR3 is TGCGCCAGCAGCTTGAAAATGGTGAGGAACAATGAGCAGTTCTTC. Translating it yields CASSLKMVRNNEQFF.

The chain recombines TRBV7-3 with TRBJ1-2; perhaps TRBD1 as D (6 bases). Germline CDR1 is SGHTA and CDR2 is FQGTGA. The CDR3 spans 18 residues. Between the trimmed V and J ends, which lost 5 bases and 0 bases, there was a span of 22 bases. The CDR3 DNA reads TGTGCCAGCAGCCCGATTGGGACACCACTTCGCTCTAACTATGGCTACACCTTC. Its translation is CASSPIGTPLRSNYGYTF.

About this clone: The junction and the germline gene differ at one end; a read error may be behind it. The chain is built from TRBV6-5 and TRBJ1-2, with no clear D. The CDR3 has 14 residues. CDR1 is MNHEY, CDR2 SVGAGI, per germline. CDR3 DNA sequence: TGTGCCAGCAGCCAGATGGGAGACCCTTATGACTACACCTTC. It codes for CASSQMGDPYDYTF.

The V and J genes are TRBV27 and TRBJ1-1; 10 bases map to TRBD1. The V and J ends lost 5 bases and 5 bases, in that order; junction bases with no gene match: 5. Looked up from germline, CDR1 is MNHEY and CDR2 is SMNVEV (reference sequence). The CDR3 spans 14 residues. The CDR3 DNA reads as TGTGCCAGCAGTGACAGGGGGCGGTGGACTGAAGCTTTCTTT. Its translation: CASSDRGRWTEAFF.

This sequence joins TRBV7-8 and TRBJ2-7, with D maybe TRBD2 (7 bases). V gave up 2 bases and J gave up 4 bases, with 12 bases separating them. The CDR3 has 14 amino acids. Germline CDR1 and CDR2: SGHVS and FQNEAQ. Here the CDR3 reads CASSLLRGPYEQYF. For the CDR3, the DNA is TGTGCCAGCAGCTTACTGCGGGGGCCATACGAGCAGTACTTC.

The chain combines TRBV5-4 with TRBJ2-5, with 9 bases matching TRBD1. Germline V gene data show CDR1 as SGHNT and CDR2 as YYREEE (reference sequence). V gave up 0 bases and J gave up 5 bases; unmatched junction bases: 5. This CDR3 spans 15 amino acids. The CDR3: CASSLGDRAQETQYF. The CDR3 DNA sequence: TGTGCCAGCAGCTTGGGGGACAGGGCCCAGGAGACCCAGTACTTC.

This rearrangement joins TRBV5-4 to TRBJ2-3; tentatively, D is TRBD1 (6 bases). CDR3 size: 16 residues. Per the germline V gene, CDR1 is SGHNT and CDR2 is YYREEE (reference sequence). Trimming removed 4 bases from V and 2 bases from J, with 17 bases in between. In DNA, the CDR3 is TGTGCCAGCAGCCGAACTCAGACAGGCTACACAGATACGCAGTATTTT. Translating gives CASSRTQTGYTDTQYF.

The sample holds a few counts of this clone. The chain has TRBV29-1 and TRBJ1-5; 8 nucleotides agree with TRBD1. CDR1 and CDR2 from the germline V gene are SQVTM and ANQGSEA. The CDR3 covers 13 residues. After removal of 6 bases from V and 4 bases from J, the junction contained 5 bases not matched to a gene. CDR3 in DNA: TGCAGCGTAGCGGACAGGGATAATCAGCCCCAGCATTTT. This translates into CSVADRDNQPQHF.

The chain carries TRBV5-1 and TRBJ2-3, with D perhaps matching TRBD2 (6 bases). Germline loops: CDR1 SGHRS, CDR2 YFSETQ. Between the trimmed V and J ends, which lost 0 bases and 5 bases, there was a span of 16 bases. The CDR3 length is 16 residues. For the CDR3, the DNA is TGCGCCAGCAGCTTGGCCGACACGGGAGTTGGAGATACGCAGTATTTT. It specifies CASSLADTGVGDTQYF.